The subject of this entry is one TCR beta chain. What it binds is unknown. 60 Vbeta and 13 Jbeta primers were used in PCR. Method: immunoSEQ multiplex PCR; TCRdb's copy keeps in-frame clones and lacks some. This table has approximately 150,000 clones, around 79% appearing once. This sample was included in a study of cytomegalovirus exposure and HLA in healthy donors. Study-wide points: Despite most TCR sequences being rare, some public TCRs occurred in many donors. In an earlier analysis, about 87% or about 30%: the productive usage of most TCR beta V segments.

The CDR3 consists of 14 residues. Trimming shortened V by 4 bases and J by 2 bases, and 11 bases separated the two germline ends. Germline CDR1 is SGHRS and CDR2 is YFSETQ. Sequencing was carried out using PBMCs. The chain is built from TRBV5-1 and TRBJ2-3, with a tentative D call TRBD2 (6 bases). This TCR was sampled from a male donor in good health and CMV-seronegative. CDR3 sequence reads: CASSLGGATDTQYF. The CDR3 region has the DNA TGCGCCAGCAGCCTGGGCGGGGCCACAGATACGCAGTATTTT.